These 28 T cell receptor beta chains originate from one sample sequenced in a study of blood T cell repertoires in COVID-19. Only in-frame clones appear in the TCRdb table, and some are missing; sequencing was by immunoSEQ multiplex PCR. The sample consists of a few hundred thousand clones, 84% of them appearing once. Sequencing was done on a sample of peripheral blood. These receptors all come from a woman between 40 and 50 years old who had recovered from COVID-19.

This clone was detected a few times. The rearrangement links TRBV5-1 to TRBJ2-2; 10 nucleotides line up with TRBD1. The CDR3 consists of 16 residues. Losses at the gene ends were 3 bases for V and 1 base for J; bases not matched to a gene: 3. The germline V gene has CDR1 SGHRS and CDR2 YFSETQ. The CDR3 here is CASSSGTGVNTGELFF. Written as DNA, the CDR3 is TGCGCCAGCAGCTCCGGGACAGGGGTGAACACCGGGGAGCTGTTTTTT. The full variable domain, completed using reference TRBV5-1 and TRBJ2-2, is KAGVTQTPRYLIKTRGQQVTLSCSPISGHRSVSWYQQTPGQGLQFLFEYFSETQRNKGNFPGRFSGRQFSNSRSEMNVSTLELGDSALYLCASSSGTGVNTGELFFGEGSRLTVL.

The V and J genes are TRBV2 and TRBJ2-6; D perhaps matches TRBD2 (6 bases). Germline V lookup: CDR1 SNHLY, CDR2 FYNNEI. Trimming left V 6 bases short and J 4 bases short, with 22 bases between. The CDR3 has 18 amino acids. In nucleotides, the CDR3 is TGTGCCAGCAGGGCTCCCAGCGGGTACCTAATAGGGGCCAACGTCCTGACTTTC. The encoded protein is CASRAPSGYLIGANVLTF.

The chain employs TRBV5-4 and TRBJ2-5, with 14 bases identical to TRBD2. Germline values: CDR1 SGHNT, CDR2 YYREEE (reference sequence). This CDR3 is built from 16 residues. V lost 4 bases and J lost 5; bases outside the gene matches: 7. CDR3 sequence (DNA): TGTGCCAGCAGCCATAGACTAGCGGGGGGGGACGAGACCCAGTACTTC. Translated, it gives CASSHRLAGGDETQYF.

This clone was detected a few times. The rearrangement links TRBV4-1 to TRBJ2-2; 9 bases agree with TRBD2. Germline CDR1 is MGHRA and CDR2 is YSYEKL. This CDR3 has 21 residues. V lost 3 bases to trimming and J lost 5 bases; unmatched junction nucleotides: 22. The CDR3 DNA reads as TGCGCCAGCAGCCAGCCCGCCGGTCTGGCGGGGGGGTCTTTTAGGACCGGGGAGCTGTTTTTT. This encodes CASSQPAGLAGGSFRTGELFF.

This clone was seen only once. One end of the junction fails to match germline, which may point to a read error. The rearrangement links TRBV7-7 to TRBJ2-5, with TRBD2 matching 7 bases. Looked up from germline, CDR1 is SSHAT and CDR2 is FNYEAQ (reference sequence). CDR3 size: 15 residues. The CDR3 region is CASSPELGGSETQYF. The CDR3 DNA sequence: TGTGCTAGCAGCCCTGAACTGGGGGGGAGTGAGACCCAGTACTTC.

This clone was recorded only once. V and J are TRBV2 and TRBJ2-2, with unresolved D. Germline V gene sequence: CDR1 SNHLY, CDR2 FYNNEI. This CDR3 is 14 amino acids long. V lost 2 bases to trimming and J lost 1 base, with 5 bases between them. The CDR3 DNA reads as TGTGCCAGCAGTGAATCCAGGAACACCGGGGAGCTGTTTTTT. This codes for CASSESRNTGELFF.

This chain connects TRBV5-1 to TRBJ1-1; no clear D gene. There are 13 residues in the CDR3. Per germline, CDR1 SGHRS and CDR2 YFSETQ. V dropped 1 base and J dropped 1 base, with 5 bases sitting between them. CDR3 protein: CASSLWQNTEAFF. CDR3 nucleotide sequence: TGCGCCAGCAGCTTGTGGCAGAACACTGAAGCTTTCTTT.

The chain couples TRBV6-6 to TRBJ1-5, with 9 bases identical to TRBD1. The CDR3 covers 14 residues. J was trimmed by 7 bases and V by 6 bases; bases with no gene match: 7. From germline, CDR1 is MNHNY and CDR2 SVGAGI (reference sequence). The CDR3 reads CASRRTGEDQPQHF. As DNA, the CDR3 is TGTGCCAGCAGAAGGACAGGGGAGGACCAGCCCCAGCATTTT.

The chain combines TRBV28 with TRBJ2-1; 8 bases fit TRBD1. CDR3 size: 15 residues. V trimming: 3 bases; J trimming: 7 bases; junction bases outside the gene matches: 8. Germline loops: CDR1 MDHEN, CDR2 SYDVKM. As DNA, the CDR3 is TGTGCCAGCAGTTTTGTTCCAGGGGGCACGAATGAGCAGTTCTTC. Translation gives CASSFVPGGTNEQFF. The variable domain in full, completed from reference TRBV28 and TRBJ2-1, reads DVKVTQSSRYLVKRTGEKVFLECVQDMDHENMFWYRQDPGLGLRLIYFSYDVKMKEKGDIPEGYSVSREKKERFSLILESASTNQTSMYLCASSFVPGGTNEQFFGPGTRLTVL.

V usage is TRBV5-1 and J usage is TRBJ2-5, with TRBD2 matching over 7 bases. Germline values: CDR1 SGHRS, CDR2 YFSETQ. V shed 0 bases and J 2 bases; nucleotides not matched to a gene: 7. The CDR3 spans 16 residues. The CDR3 nucleotides are TGCGCCAGCAGCTTGGCTGCGGGGGTGATACAAGAGACCCAGTACTTC. Its protein is CASSLAAGVIQETQYF.

The V and J genes are TRBV7-3 and TRBJ1-1; D is ambiguous. Trimming shortened V by 2 bases and J by 1 base, and 5 bases separated the two germline ends. Germline V gene data show CDR1 as SGHTA and CDR2 as FQGTGA. The CDR3 is 13 residues long. CDR3 in DNA: TGTGCCAGCAGCTTACTCAGGAACACTGAAGCTTTCTTT. Protein sequence: CASSLLRNTEAFF.

V gene TRBV7-2 combines with J gene TRBJ2-2, with 8 bases identical to TRBD1. The CDR3 runs to 16 residues. With V trimmed by 3 bases and J by 6 bases, 9 bases remained unmatched. CDR1 and CDR2 (germline): SGHTA, FQGNSA. The chain's CDR3 is CASSFMTGALAGELFF. In nucleotides, the CDR3 is TGTGCCAGCAGCTTTATGACAGGGGCTCTTGCCGGGGAGCTGTTTTTT.

This sequence joins TRBV19 and TRBJ1-1; TRBD1 agrees at 9 bases. The trim removed 7 bases at V and 2 bases at J, leaving 5 bases unmatched. The CDR3 runs to 14 residues. Germline assignment: CDR1 LNHDA and CDR2 SQIVND (reference sequence). CDR3 DNA sequence: TGTGCCAGTAACTGGGACAGGGAAAACACTGAAGCTTTCTTT. Amino acid sequence: CASNWDRENTEAFF.

V gene TRBV11-2 combines with J gene TRBJ2-3; 9 bases match TRBD1. Germline values: CDR1 SGHAT, CDR2 FQNNGV. Trimming took 4 bases from V and 9 from J; bases not matched to a gene: 8. CDR3 length equals 14 residues. The CDR3 region has the DNA TGTGCCAGCAGCTCAGGGGGACAGGGTTTAACGCAGTATTTT. This gives the protein CASSSGGQGLTQYF.

The chain combines TRBV30 with TRBJ1-1, with 7 bases identical to TRBD1. The CDR3 is 16 amino acids. The germline gives CDR1 GTSNPN, CDR2 SVGIG (reference sequence). V lost 5 bases to trimming and J lost 10 bases; unmatched junction nucleotides: 22. CDR3 in DNA: TGTGCCTGGCCCCGCCCGGGGACAGACGAACGGGAGCGAGCTTTCTTT. It yields the protein CAWPRPGTDERERAFF.

J is TRBJ2-7 and V is TRBV6-5, with D maybe TRBD1 (6 bases). V lost 10 bases and J 0 bases, leaving 10 bases between the germline ends. The CDR3 contains 12 residues. CDR1 and CDR2 from the germline V gene are MNHEY and SVGAGI. The CDR3 bases are TGTGCCACCTACAGGGACTCCTACGAGCAGTACTTC. The encoded protein is CATYRDSYEQYF.

The chain recombines TRBV11-3 with TRBJ2-5; D is possibly TRBD1 (6 bases). V shed 5 bases and J shed 5 bases, with 15 bases lying between them. The CDR3 sequence is 14 residues long. Germline CDR1 SGHNT, CDR2 YENEEA. The CDR3 loop reads CASSAQTGLETQYF. The CDR3 DNA is TGTGCCAGCAGCGCCCAAACAGGGTTGGAGACCCAGTACTTC.

This rearrangement joins TRBV6-5 to TRBJ1-1; D is unclear. Germline assignment: CDR1 MNHEY and CDR2 SVGAGI. V was cut by 5 bases and J by 7 bases, with 17 bases left in between. This CDR3 has 14 residues. The CDR3 DNA follows: TGTGCCAGCAGTCCGCCGGGCGCCGGACTTGAAGCTTTCTTT. Translation: CASSPPGAGLEAFF.

This chain links TRBV29-1 with TRBJ1-2; 9 bases are a match to TRBD1. The CDR3 loop spans 11 amino acids. Germline-derived CDR1 and CDR2 are SQVTM and ANQGSEA. Germline trimming cut 6 bases from V and 12 bases from J; bases unmatched to any gene: 8. CDR3 coding DNA: TGCAGCGTCCGGACAGGGGTATTGCACACCTTC. It yields the protein CSVRTGVLHTF.

There are a few counts of this clone. The rearrangement joins TRBV7-9 to TRBJ2-2, with 13 nucleotides matching TRBD2. The CDR3 runs to 14 residues. The ends lost 5 bases at V and 16 bases at J; junction bases unmatched: 10. Germline CDR1 reads SEHNR; CDR2 reads FQNEAQ (reference sequence). The CDR3 region has the DNA TGTGCCAGCAGCCCAGGACTAGCGGGGGCCCCCCCGTTTTTT. It is translated as CASSPGLAGAPPFF.

This clone was found once. This rearrangement joins TRBV7-9 to TRBJ2-7; 7 bases fit TRBD2. Looked up from germline, CDR1 is SEHNR and CDR2 is FQNEAQ (reference sequence). This CDR3 spans 12 amino acids. The V gene end was trimmed by 4 bases and the J gene end by 7 bases; junction bases not matched to a gene: 4. The CDR3 loop is CASSYQRGEQYF. The CDR3 DNA reads as TGTGCCAGCAGCTACCAGCGGGGTGAGCAGTACTTC.

In its sample, this clone was seen once. The rearrangement links TRBV6-5 to TRBJ1-1, with D perhaps matching TRBD1 (6 bases). The ends were cut back, 8 bases at V and 9 bases at J, with 16 bases in the middle. The germline gives CDR1 MNHEY, CDR2 SVGAGI. The CDR3 runs 12 residues. The CDR3 DNA is TGTGCCAGCCTGTTGCCCGGGGGGCAAGCTTTCTTT. It is translated as CASLLPGGQAFF.

The chain has TRBV19 and TRBJ1-5, with D perhaps matching TRBD1 (6 bases). Trimming removed 10 bases from V and 2 bases from J, with 15 bases in between. The CDR3 covers 14 residues. Germline CDR1 LNHDA, CDR2 SQIVND (reference sequence). The CDR3 region is CAISKGEGNQPQHF. CDR3 DNA sequence: TGTGCCATCTCTAAGGGGGAAGGCAATCAGCCCCAGCATTTT.

The count of this clone is one. J is TRBJ1-4 and V is TRBV5-8, with 8 bases lining up with TRBD1. Trimming at V came to 5 bases and at J to 8 bases, leaving 11 bases not matched to a gene. Per germline, CDR1 SGHTS and CDR2 YDEGEE. The CDR3 contains 15 residues. CDR3 residues: CASRDQGASGEKLFF. The CDR3 bases are TGTGCCAGCAGGGATCAGGGGGCGAGTGGGGAAAAACTGTTTTTT.

The chain is built from TRBV13 and TRBJ2-3; TRBD2 matches at 8 bases. The ends lost 4 bases at V and 2 bases at J; junction bases unmatched: 14. CDR1 and CDR2 from the germline V gene are PRHDT and FYEKMQ (reference sequence). The CDR3 covers 18 residues. CDR3 bases: TGTGCCAGCAGCTCCCGCGTAGCGGGGCCAACAACCACAGATACGCAGTATTTT. This codes for CASSSRVAGPTTTDTQYF.

The J gene is TRBJ1-1, the V gene TRBV18; D gene ambiguous. V was clipped by 5 bases and J by 10 bases, with 11 bases between them. This CDR3 has 11 amino acids. Germline V gene sequence: CDR1 KGHSH, CDR2 LQKENI. In DNA form, the CDR3 reads TGTGCCAGCTCATCCGACATGACAGCTTTCTTT. Encoded protein: CASSSDMTAFF.

V is TRBV4-2 and J is TRBJ2-3; the D is unclear. The V end lost 4 bases, the J end lost 1 base, and 15 bases lay between the germline ends. The CDR3 has 16 residues. Germline V gives CDR1 LGHNA, CDR2 YNFKEQ. CDR3 bases: TGTGCCAGCAGCCCCAGAGGCGGATTCGGCACAGATACGCAGTATTTT. Translation: CASSPRGGFGTDTQYF.

The rearrangement links TRBV6-1 to TRBJ2-3; 8 bases fit TRBD1. The germline V gene encodes CDR1 MNHNS and CDR2 SASEGT. Unmatched junction bases numbered 4, after V lost 2 bases and J lost 9 bases. The CDR3 is 13 amino acids. This chain's CDR3 is CASSELRTGTQYF. CDR3 coding DNA: TGTGCCAGCAGTGAACTAAGGACAGGGACGCAGTATTTT.